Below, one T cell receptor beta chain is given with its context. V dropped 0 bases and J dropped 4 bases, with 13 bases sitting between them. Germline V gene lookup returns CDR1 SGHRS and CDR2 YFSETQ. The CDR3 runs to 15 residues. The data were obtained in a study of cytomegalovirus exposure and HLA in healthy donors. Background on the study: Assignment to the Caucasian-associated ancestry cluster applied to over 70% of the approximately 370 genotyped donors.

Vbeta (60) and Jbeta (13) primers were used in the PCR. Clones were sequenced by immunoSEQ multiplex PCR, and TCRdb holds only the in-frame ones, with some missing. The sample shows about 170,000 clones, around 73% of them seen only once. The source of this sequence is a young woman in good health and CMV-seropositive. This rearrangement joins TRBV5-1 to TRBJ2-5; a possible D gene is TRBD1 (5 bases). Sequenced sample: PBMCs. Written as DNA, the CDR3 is TGCGCCAGCAGCTTGGTGGGTGGACAACGAGAGACCCAGTACTTC. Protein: CASSLVGGQRETQYF.